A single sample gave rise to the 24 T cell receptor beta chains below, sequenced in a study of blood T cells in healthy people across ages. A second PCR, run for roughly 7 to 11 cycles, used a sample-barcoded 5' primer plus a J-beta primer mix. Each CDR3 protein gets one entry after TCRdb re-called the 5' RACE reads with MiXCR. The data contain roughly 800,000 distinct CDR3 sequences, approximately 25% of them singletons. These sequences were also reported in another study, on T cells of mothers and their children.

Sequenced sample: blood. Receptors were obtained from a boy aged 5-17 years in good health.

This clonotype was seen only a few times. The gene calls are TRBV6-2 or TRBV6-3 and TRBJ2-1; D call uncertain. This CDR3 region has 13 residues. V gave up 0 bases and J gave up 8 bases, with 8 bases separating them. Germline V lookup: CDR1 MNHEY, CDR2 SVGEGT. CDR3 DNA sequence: TGTGCCAGCAGTTACTCAGGCAACCATGAGCAGTTCTTC. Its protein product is CASSYSGNHEQFF.

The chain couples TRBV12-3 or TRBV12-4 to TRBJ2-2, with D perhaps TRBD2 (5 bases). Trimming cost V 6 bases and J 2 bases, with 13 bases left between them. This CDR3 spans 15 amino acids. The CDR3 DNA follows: TGTGCCAGCAGCAAAACTAGTACCAACACCGGGGAGCTGTTTTTT. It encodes CASSKTSTNTGELFF.

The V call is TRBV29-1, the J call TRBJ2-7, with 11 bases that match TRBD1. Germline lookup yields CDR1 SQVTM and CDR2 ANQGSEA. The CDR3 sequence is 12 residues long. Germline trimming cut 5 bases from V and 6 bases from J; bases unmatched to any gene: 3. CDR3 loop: CSVRTGGCEQYF. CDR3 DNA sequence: TGCAGCGTTCGGACAGGGGGCTGCGAGCAGTACTTC.

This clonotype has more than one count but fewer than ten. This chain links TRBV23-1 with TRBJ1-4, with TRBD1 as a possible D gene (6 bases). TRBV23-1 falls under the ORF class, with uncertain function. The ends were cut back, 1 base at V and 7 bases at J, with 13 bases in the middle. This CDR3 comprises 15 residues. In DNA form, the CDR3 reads TGCGCCAGCAGTCAATACAGGGTGCCTAGTGAAAAACTGTTTTTT. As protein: CASSQYRVPSEKLFF.

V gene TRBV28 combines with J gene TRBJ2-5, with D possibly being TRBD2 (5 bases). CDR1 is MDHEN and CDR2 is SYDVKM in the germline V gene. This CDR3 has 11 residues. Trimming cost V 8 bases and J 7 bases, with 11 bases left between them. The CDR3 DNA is TGTGCCAGCGCCCCCCGGGGGACCCAGTACTTC. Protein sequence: CASAPRGTQYF.

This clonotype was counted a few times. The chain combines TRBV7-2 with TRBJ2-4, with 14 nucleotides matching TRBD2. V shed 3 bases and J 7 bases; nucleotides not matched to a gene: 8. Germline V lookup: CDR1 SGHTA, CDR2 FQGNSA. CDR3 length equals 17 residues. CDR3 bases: TGTGCCAGCAGCTTGGCGATCTGGACTAGCGGGGGGAACATTCAGTACTTC. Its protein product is CASSLAIWTSGGNIQYF.

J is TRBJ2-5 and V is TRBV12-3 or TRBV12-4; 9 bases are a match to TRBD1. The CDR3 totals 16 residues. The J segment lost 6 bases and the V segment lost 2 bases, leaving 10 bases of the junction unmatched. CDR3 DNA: TGTGCCAGCAGTTTACTATTGGACAGGGGATTTCAGACCCAGTACTTC. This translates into CASSLLLDRGFQTQYF.

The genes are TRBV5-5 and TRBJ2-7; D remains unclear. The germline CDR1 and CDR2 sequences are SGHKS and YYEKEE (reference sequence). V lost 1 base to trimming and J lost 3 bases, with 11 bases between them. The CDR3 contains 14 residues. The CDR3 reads CASSLFTSYYEQYF. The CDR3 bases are TGTGCCAGCAGCTTGTTTACCAGTTACTACGAGCAGTACTTC.

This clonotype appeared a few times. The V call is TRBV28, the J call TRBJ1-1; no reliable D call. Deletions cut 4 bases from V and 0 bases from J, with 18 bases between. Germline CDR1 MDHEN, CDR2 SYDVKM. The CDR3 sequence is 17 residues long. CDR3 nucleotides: TGTGCCAGCAGTTATCCCCGGGTTTTGGAGGTGAACACTGAAGCTTTCTTT. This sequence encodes CASSYPRVLEVNTEAFF.

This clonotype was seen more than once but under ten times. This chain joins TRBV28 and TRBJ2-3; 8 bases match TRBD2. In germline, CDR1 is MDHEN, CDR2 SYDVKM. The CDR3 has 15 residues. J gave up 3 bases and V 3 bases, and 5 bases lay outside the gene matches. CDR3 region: CASSLGLGGTDTQYF. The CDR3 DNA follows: TGTGCCAGCAGTTTGGGACTAGGTGGTACAGATACGCAGTATTTT.

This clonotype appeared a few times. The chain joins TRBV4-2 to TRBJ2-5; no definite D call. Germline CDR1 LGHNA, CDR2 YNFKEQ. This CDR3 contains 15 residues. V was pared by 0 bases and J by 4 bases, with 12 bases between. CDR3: CASSQDSRSPETQYF. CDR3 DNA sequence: TGTGCCAGCAGCCAAGATTCGAGGTCACCAGAGACCCAGTACTTC.

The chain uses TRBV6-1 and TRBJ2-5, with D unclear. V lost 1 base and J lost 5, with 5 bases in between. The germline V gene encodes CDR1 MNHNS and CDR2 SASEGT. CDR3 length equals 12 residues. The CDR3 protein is CASSEVAETQYF. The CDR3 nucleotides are TGTGCCAGCAGTGAAGTGGCGGAGACCCAGTACTTC.

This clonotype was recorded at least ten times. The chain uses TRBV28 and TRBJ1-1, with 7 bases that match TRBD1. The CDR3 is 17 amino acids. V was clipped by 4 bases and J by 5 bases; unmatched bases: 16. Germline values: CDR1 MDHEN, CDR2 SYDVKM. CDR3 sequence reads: CASSYLGRGQRKTEAFF. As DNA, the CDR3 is TGTGCCAGCAGTTACCTTGGTAGGGGGCAACGGAAGACTGAAGCTTTCTTT. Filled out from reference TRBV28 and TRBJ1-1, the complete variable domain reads DVKVTQSSRYLVKRTGEKVFLECVQDMDHENMFWYRQDPGLGLRLIYFSYDVKMKEKGDIPEGYSVSREKKERFSLILESASTNQTSMYLCASSYLGRGQRKTEAFFGQGTRLTVV.

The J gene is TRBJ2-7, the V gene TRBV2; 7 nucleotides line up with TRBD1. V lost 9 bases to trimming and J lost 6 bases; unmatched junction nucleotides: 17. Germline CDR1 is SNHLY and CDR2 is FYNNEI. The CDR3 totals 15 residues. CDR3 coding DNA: TGTGCCAGTTGCCTGGGGACAGCTTATCGATTCGAGCAGTACTTC. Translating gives CASCLGTAYRFEQYF.

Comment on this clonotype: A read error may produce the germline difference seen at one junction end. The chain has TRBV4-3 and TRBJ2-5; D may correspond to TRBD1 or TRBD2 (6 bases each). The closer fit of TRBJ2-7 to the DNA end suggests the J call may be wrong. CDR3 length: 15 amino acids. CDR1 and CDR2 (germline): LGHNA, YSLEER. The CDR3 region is CASSQDGGQFYEQYF. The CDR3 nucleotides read TGCGCCAGTAGCCAAGATGGGGGGCAGTTCTACGAGCAGTACTTC.

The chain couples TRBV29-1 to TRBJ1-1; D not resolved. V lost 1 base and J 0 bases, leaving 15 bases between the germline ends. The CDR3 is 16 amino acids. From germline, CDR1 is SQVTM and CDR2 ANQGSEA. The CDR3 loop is CSVEGEETYLNTEAFF. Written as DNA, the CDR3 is TGCAGCGTTGAAGGGGAGGAGACCTACCTGAACACTGAAGCTTTCTTT.

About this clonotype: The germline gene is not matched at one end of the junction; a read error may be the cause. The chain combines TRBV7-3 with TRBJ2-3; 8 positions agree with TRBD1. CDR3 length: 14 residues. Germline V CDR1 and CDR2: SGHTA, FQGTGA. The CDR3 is CANSSTGAGDTQYF. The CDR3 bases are TGTGCCAACAGCTCGACAGGGGCCGGAGATACGCAGTATTTT.

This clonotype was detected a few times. The DNA for the CDR3 is TGCAGTGCTAGTATCCCTGGGGGCGCGGACTATGGCTACACCTTC. Encoded protein: CSASIPGGADYGYTF. The chain carries TRBV20-1 and TRBJ1-2; D is perhaps TRBD1 (6 bases). The germline CDR1 and CDR2 sequences are DFQATT and SNEGSKA (reference sequence). The CDR3 has 15 amino acids. The V end lost 3 bases, the J end lost 3 bases, and 17 bases lay between the germline ends.

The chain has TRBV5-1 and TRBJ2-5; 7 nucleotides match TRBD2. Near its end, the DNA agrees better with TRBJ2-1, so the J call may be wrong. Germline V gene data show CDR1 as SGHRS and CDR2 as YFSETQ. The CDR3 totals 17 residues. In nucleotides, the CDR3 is TGCGCCAGCAGCTTGGAAACGGCGGGGGACCTTTACAATGAGCAGTTCTTC. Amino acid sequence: CASSLETAGDLYNEQFF.

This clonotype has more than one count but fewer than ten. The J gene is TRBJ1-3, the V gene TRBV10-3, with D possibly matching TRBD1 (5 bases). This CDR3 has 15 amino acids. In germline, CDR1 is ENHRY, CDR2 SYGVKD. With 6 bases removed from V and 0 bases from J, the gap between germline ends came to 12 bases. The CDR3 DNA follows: TGTGCCATCAGCACACAGGAGAGCTCTGGAAACACCATATATTTT. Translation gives CAISTQESSGNTIYF.

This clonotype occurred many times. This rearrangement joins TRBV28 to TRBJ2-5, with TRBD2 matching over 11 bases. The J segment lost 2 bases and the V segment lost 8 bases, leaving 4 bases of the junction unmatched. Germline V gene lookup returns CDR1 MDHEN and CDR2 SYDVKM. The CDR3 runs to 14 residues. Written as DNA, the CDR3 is TGTGCCAGCCTCGGGACTAGCGGACAAGAGACCCAGTACTTC. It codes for CASLGTSGQETQYF.

Here the CDR3 reads CASSPQQGNTETQYF. In DNA form, the CDR3 reads TGTGCCAGCTCACCACAGCAGGGGAATACGGAGACCCAGTACTTC. V usage is TRBV18 and J usage is TRBJ2-1; tentatively, D is TRBD1 (6 bases). The last part of the DNA fits TRBJ2-5 better; the J call may be wrong. The CDR3 is 15 residues long. Germline assignment: CDR1 KGHSH and CDR2 LQKENI.

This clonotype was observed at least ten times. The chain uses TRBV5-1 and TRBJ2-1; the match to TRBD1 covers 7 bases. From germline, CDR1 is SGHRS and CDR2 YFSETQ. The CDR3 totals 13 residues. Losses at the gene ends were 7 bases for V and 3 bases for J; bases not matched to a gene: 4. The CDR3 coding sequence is TGCGCCAGCGGCCGGGACAGCTACAATGAGCAGTTCTTC. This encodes CASGRDSYNEQFF.

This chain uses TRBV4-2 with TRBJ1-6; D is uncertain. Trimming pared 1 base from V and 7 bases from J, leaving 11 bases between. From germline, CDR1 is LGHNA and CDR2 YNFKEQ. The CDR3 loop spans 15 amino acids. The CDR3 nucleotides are TGTGCCAGCAGCCAAGTAGTGGACGGGAATTCACCCCTCCACTTT. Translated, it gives CASSQVVDGNSPLHF.